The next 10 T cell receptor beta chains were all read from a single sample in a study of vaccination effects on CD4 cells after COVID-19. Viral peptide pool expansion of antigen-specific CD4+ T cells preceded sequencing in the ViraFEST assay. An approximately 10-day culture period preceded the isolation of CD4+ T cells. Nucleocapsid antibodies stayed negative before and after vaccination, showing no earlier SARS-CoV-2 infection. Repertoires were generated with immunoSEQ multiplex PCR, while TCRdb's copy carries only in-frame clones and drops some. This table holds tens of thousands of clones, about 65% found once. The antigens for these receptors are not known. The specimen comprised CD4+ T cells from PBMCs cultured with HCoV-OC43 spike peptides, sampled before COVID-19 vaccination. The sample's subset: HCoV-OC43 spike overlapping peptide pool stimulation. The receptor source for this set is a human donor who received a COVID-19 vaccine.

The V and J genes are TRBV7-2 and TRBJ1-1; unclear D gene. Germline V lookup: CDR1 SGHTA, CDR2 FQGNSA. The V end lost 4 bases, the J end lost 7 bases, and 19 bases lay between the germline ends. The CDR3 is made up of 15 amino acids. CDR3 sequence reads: CASSSIRGLRSEAFF. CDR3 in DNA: TGTGCCAGCAGCTCGATCAGAGGACTGAGGAGTGAAGCTTTCTTT.

This CDR3 reads CASSLSPGGPSSPLHF. DNA of the CDR3: TGTGCCAGTAGCCTATCCCCAGGGGGGCCCAGTTCACCCCTCCACTTT. V and J are TRBV19 and TRBJ1-6; 7 nucleotides match TRBD1. In germline, CDR1 is LNHDA, CDR2 SQIVND (reference sequence). The CDR3 runs to 16 residues. After removal of 6 bases from V and 9 bases from J, the junction contained 14 bases not matched to a gene. Full variable domain (rest looked up from reference TRBV19 and TRBJ1-6): DGGITQSPKYLFRKEGQNVTLSCEQNLNHDAMYWYRQDPGQGLRLIYYSQIVNDFQKGDIAEGYSVSREKKESFPLTVTSAQKNPTAFYLCASSLSPGGPSSPLHFGNGTRLTVT.

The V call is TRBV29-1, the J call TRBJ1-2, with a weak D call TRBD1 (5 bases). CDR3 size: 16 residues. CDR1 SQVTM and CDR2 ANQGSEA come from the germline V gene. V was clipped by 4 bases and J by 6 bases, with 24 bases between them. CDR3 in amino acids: CSVARAQATVGDGYTF. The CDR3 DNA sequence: TGCAGCGTTGCCAGAGCTCAGGCGACTGTGGGGGATGGCTACACCTTC.

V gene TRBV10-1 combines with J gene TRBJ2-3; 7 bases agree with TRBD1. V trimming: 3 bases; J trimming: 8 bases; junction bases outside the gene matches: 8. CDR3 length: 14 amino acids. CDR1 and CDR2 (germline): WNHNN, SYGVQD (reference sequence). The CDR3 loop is CASSEGQDGATQYF. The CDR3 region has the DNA TGCGCCAGCAGTGAAGGACAGGATGGAGCTACGCAGTATTTT.

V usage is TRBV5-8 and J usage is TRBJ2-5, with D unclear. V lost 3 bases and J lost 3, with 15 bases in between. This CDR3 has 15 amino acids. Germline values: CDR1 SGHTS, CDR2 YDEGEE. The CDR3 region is CASSSTYRAKETQYF. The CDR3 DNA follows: TGTGCCAGCAGCTCAACCTATCGAGCAAAAGAGACCCAGTACTTC.

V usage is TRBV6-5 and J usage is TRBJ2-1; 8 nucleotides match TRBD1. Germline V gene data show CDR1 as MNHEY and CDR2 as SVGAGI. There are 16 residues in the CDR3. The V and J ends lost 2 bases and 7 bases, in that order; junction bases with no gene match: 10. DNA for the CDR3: TGTGCCAGCAGTTACGTCGGGACAGGATTTGGGAATGAGCAGTTCTTC. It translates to CASSYVGTGFGNEQFF.

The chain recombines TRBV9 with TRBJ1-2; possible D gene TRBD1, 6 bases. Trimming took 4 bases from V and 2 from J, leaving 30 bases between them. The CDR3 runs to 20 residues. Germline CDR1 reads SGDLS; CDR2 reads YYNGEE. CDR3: CASSPRSLVTWDTSNYGYTF. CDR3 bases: TGTGCCAGCAGCCCCCGATCCCTGGTTACATGGGACACTTCGAACTATGGCTACACCTTC.

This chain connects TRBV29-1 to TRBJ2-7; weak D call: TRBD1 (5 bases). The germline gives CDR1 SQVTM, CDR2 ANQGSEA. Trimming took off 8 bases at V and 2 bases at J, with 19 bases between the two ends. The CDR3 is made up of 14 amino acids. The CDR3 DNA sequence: TGCAGCCGTAGGACAACCCAGTACGCCTACGAGCAGTACGTC. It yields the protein CSRRTTQYAYEQYV.

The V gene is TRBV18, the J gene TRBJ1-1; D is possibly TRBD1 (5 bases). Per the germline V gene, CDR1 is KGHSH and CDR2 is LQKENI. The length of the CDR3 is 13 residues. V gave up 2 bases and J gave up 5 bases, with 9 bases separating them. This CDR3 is CASSPIQGTEAFF. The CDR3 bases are TGTGCCAGCTCACCAATCCAGGGAACTGAAGCTTTCTTT. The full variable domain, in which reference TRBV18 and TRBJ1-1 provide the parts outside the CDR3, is NAGVMQNPRHLVRRRGQEARLRCSPMKGHSHVYWYRQLPEEGLKFMVYLQKENIIDESGMPKERFSAEFPKEGPSILRIQQVVRGDSAAYFCASSPIQGTEAFFGQGTRLTVV.

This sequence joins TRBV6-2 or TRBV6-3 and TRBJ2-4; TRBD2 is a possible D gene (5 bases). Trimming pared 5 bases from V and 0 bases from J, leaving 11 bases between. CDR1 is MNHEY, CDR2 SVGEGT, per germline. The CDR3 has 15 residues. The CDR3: CASSPGGLAKNIQYF. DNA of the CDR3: TGTGCCAGCAGTCCCGGCGGGTTAGCCAAAAACATTCAGTACTTC.